This is a list of T cell receptor beta chains from one sample in a study of T cell responses to AZD1222 COVID-19 vaccine. Assay used: immunoSEQ multiplex PCR; TCRdb lists only in-frame clones, some missing. The data hold about 59,000 clones, with 89% observed a single time. Sequenced material: peripheral blood, taken 28 days after the second AZD1222 dose. The receptors come from an adult who received the AZD1222 COVID-19 vaccine. CDR3s include the opening cysteine and the closing phenylalanine or tryptophan.

TRBV30	TRBJ1-4	CAWSVTYRGGLFF
TRBV4-1	TRBJ2-7	CASSQAGGAIYEQYF
TRBV4-1	TRBJ1-5	CASSPLTGQQPQHF
TRBV30	TRBJ2-1	CAWSVRQYQEQFF
TRBV10-1	TRBJ2-3	CASSERGIGADTQYF
TRBV9	TRBJ1-1	CASSPVVNTEAFF
TRBV7-8	TRBJ2-1	CASSPTSVSPNEQFF
TRBV19	TRBJ1-2	CASSTTGGAGYGYTF
TRBV18	TRBJ1-2	CASSPQGQTNYGYTF
TRBV4-3	TRBJ2-1	CASSQVRGSSYNEQFF
TRBV10-2	TRBJ2-7	CASRDEGQGYDEQYF
TRBV10-3	TRBJ1-2	CAISGTGKESGYTF
TRBV28	TRBJ1-5	CASSPHGTGINQPQHF
TRBV28	TRBJ1-2	CASSTGPGGYTF
TRBV4-1	TRBJ1-3	CASSQESTYGNTIYF
TRBV19	TRBJ2-7	CASSDRAGYEQYF
TRBV10-3	TRBJ2-2	CATAESWTSGRRAGELFF
TRBV30	TRBJ2-3	CAWSVGGGADTQYF
TRBV27	TRBJ1-1	CASSRGPTAIYTEAFF
TRBV9	TRBJ2-1	CASSATSGNEQFF
TRBV19	TRBJ1-1	CASSMLTVNTEAFF
TRBV10-2	TRBJ2-5	CASSDPISGETQYF
TRBV7-2	TRBJ2-1	CASSLAPSGRVAYNEQFF
TRBV7-3	TRBJ2-3	CASSLFFQDTQYF
TRBV10-2	TRBJ1-1	CASSLTGAPNTEAFF
TRBV7-2	TRBJ2-5	CASSLLSGQETQYF
TRBV5-4	TRBJ2-7	CASSLSLSSYEQYF
TRBV19	TRBJ2-5	CASSFASGQETQYF
TRBV9	TRBJ1-1	CASSVAGKNTEAFF